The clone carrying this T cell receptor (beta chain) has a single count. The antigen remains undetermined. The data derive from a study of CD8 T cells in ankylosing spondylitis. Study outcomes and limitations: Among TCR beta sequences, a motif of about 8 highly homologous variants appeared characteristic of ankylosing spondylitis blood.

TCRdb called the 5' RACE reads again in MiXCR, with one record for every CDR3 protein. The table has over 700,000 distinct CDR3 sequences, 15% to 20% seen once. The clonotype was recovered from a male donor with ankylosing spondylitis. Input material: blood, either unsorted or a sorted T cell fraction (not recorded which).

CDR3 coding DNA: TGCGCCAGCAGCTTGGACAGGGCCCAGAGTGGCTACACCTTC. Its protein product is CASSLDRAQSGYTF. The chain couples TRBV5-1 to TRBJ1-2, with a tentative D call TRBD1 (6 bases). V gave up 0 bases and J gave up 7 bases, with 13 bases separating them. The CDR3 is 14 residues long. The germline gives CDR1 SGHRS, CDR2 YFSETQ.